This note documents a single T cell receptor beta chain sequence. What it binds is not known. This sample stems from a study of blood T cells in healthy people across ages. On the study more broadly: When template switching was applied, about one barcoded beta molecule was captured per two T cells.

Trimming removed 5 bases from V and 4 bases from J; junction bases left unmatched: 4. This CDR3 contains 14 residues. Study findings and constraints: As age increased, TCR beta diversity per million T cells fell in a roughly linear fashion.

Through a sample-barcoded 5' primer and a J-beta primer mix, a second PCR was run for roughly 6 to 11 cycles. Every molecule of cDNA carried a tag from a template-switch adaptor with 12 random nucleotides. TCRdb re-derived calls from the 5' RACE reads in MiXCR, one entry per CDR3 protein. The repertoire holds 800,000 to 950,000 distinct CDR3 sequences, with roughly 50% as singletons. Sequences were obtained from blood. The chain carries TRBV12-3 or TRBV12-4 and TRBJ1-2; 10 bases agree with TRBD1. This TCR derives from a man aged 30 to 45 in good health. CDR3 DNA: TGTGCCAGCAGTGGACAGGGGGAGTTCTATGGCTACACCTTC. The encoded protein is CASSGQGEFYGYTF.